This T cell receptor (beta chain) was found in a study of Graves' ophthalmopathy and Graves' hyperthyroidism. On the study more broadly: Sampling took place at initial diagnosis, with peripheral blood obtained before any treatment. Study results and limitations: Most expanded clonotypes in thyroid above 0.001 frequency also showed up in blood. Between ophthalmopathy and stable hyperthyroidism, a 13-signature model drew a separation with 87.88% sensitivity and approximately 81% specificity.

PBMCs came from less than 12 ml of fresh peripheral blood. V lost 5 bases to trimming and J lost 7 bases; unmatched junction nucleotides: 14. From germline, CDR1 is DFQATT and CDR2 SNEGSKA (reference sequence). The CDR3 loop spans 15 amino acids. RNA served as the template for amplifying TCR beta CDR3 regions. Following a first-round RT-PCR that used HTBI primers, a second-round multiplex PCR was carried out. Using its own MiXCR run on the multiplex PCR reads, TCRdb lists one record per CDR3 protein. The sample has 740,000 or so distinct CDR3 sequences, 40% seen once. About this clonotype itself: Its target is unknown.

The TCR comes from an adult man with Graves' ophthalmopathy. The sequenced sample was peripheral blood. The chain links TRBV20-1 to TRBJ1-5, with 7 bases lining up with TRBD1. The CDR3 loop is CSAPPDRLGLQPQHF. CDR3 in DNA: TGCAGTGCTCCCCCGGACAGGCTGGGTCTGCAGCCCCAGCATTTT.